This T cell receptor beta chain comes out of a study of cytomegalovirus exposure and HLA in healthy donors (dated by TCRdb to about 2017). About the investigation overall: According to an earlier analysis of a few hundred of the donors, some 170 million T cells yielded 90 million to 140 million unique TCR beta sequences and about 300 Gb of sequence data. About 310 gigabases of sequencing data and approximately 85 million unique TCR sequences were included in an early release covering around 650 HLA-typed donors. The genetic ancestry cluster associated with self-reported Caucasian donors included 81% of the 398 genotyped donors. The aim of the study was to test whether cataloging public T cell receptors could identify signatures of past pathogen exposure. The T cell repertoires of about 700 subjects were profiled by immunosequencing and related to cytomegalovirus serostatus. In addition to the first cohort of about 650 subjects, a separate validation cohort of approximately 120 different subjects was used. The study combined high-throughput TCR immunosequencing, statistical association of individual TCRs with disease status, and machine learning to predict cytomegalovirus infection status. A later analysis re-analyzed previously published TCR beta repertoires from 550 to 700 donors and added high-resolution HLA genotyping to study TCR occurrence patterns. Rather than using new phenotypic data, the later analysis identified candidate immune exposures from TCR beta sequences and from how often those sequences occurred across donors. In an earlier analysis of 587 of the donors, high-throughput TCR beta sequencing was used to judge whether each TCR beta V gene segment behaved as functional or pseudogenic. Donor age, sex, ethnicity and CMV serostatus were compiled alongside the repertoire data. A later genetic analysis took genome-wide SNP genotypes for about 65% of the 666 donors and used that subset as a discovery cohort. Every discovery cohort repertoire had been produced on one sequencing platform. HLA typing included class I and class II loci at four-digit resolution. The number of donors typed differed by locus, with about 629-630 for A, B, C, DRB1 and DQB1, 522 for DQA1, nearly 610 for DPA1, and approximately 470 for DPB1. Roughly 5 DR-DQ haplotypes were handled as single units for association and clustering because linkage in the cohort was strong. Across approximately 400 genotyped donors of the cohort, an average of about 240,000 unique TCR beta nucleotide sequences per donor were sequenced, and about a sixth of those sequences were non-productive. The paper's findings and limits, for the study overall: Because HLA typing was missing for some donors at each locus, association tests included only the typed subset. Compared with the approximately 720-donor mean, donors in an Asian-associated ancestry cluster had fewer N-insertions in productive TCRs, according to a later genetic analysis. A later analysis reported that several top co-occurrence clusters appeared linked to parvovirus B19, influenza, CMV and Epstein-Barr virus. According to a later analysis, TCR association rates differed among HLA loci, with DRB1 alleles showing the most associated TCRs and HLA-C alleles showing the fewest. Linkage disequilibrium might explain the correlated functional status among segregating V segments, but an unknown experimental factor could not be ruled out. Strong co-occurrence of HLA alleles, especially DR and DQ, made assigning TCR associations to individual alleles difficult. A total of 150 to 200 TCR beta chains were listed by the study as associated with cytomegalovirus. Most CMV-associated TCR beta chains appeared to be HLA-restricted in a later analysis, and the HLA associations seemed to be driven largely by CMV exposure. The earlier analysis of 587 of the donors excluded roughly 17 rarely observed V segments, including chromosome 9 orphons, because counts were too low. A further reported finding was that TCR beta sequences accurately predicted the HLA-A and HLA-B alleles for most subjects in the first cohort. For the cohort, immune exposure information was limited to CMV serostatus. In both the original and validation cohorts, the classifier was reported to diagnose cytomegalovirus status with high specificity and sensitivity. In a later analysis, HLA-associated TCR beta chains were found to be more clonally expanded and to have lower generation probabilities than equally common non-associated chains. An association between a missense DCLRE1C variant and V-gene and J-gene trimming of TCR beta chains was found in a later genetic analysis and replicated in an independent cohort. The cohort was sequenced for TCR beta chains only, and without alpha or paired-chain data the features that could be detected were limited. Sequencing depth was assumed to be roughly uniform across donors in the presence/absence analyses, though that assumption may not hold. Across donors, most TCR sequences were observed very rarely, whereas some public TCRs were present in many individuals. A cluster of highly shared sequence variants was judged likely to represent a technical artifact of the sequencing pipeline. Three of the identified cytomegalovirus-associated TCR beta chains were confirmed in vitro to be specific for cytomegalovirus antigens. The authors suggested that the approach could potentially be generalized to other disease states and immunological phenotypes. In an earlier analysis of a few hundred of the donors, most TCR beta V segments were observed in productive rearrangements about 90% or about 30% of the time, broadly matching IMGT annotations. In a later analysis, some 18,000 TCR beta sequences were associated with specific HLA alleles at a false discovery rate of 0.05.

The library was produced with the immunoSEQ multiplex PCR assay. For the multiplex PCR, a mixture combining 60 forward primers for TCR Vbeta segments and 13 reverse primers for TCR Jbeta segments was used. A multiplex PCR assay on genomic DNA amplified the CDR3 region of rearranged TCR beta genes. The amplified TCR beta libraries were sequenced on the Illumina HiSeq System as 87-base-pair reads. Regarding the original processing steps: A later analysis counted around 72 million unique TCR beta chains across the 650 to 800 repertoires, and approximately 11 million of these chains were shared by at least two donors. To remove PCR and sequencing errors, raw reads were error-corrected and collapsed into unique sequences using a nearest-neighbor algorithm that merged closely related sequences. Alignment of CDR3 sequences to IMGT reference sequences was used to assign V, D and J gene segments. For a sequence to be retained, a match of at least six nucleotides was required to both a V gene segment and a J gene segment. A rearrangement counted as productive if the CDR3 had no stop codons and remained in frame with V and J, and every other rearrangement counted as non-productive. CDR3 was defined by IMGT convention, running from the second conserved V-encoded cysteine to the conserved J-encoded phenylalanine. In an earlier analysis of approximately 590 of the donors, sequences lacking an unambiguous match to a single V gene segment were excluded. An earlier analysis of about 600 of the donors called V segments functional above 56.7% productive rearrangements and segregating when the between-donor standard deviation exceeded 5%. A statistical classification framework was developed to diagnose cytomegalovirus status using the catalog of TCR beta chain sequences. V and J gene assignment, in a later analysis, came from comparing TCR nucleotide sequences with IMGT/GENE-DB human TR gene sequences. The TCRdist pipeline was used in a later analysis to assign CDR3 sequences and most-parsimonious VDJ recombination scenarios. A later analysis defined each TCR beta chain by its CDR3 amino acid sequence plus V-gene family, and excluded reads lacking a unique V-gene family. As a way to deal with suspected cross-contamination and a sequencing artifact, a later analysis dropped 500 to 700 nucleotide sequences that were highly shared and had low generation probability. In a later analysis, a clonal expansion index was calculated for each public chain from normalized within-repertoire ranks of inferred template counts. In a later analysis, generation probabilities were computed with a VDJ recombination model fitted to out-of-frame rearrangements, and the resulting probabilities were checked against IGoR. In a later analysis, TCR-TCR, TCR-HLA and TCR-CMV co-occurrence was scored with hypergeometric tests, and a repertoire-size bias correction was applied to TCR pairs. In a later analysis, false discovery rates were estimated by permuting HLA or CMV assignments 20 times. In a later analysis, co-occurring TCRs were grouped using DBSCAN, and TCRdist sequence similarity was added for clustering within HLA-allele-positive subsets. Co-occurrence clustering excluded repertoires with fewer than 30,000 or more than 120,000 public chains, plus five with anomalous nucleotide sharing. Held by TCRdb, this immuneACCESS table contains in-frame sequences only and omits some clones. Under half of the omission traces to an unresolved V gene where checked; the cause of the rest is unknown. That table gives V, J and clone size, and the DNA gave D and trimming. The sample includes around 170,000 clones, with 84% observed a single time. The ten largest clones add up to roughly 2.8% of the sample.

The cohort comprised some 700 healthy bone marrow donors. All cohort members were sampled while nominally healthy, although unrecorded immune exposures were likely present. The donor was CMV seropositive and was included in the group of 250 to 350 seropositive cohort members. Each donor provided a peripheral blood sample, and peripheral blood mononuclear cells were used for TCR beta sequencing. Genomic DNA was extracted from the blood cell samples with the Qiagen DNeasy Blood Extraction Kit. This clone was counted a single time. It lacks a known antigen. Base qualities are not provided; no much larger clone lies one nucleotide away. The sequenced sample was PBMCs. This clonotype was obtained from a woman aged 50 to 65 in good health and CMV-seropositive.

The CDR3 here reads CAIRTGETQYF. The nucleotides read TGTGCCATCAGGACTGGGGAGACCCAGTACTTC. The V gene is TRBV7-2 and the J gene is TRBJ2-5; TRBD2 is a possible D gene, resting on 5 matching bases. From the germline V gene, CDR1 is SGHTA and CDR2 is FQGNSA. Trimming at the junction amounts to 10 bases on V and 5 bases on J, and the germline ends lie 11 bases apart. From the cysteine through the phenylalanine, the CDR3 covers 11 amino acids. The only DNA kept is the CDR3, 33 bases in frame from the first base.